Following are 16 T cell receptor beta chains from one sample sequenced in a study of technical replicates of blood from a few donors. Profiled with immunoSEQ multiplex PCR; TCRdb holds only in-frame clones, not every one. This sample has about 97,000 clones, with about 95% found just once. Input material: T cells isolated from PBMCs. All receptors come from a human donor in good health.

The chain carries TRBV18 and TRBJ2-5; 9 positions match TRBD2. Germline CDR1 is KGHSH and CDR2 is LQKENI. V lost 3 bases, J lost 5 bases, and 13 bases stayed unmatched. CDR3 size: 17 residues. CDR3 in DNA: TGTGCCAGCTCACCTCGACAGCCTAGCGGGAATATCGAGACCCAGTACTTC. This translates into CASSPRQPSGNIETQYF.

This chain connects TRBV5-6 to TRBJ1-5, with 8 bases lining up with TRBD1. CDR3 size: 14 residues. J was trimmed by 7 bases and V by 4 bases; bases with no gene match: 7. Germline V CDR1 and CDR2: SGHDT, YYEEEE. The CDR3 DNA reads TGTGCCAGCAGCGAACAGGGGGTGCAACAGCCCCAGCATTTT. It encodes CASSEQGVQQPQHF.

As DNA, the CDR3 is TGTGCCAGTAATTTAATTGAGACAGGGAACACCGGGGAGCTGTTTTTT. It codes for CASNLIETGNTGELFF. The chain uses TRBV19 and TRBJ2-2, with a possible D match to TRBD1 (6 bases). The germline V gene encodes CDR1 LNHDA and CDR2 SQIVND (reference sequence). The CDR3 has 16 residues. V lost 7 bases, J lost 1 base, and 16 bases lay in between.

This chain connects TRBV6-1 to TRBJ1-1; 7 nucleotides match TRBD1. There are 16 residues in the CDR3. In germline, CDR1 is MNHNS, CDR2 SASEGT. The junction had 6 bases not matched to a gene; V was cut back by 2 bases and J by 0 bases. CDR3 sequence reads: CASSETGTALNTEAFF. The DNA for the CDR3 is TGTGCCAGCAGTGAAACCGGGACAGCCCTGAACACTGAAGCTTTCTTT.

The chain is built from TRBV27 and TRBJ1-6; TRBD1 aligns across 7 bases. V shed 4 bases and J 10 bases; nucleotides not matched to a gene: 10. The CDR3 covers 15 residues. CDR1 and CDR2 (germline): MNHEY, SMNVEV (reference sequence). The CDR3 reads CASSSTIGTASPLHF. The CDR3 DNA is TGTGCCAGCAGTTCGACCATCGGGACAGCGTCACCCCTCCACTTT.

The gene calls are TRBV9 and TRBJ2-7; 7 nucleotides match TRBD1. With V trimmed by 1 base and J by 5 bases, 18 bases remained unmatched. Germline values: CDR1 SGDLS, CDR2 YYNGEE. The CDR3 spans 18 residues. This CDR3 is CASSVKTSLTGLLDEQYF. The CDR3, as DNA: TGTGCCAGCAGCGTAAAGACGTCATTGACAGGGCTCCTCGACGAGCAGTACTTC. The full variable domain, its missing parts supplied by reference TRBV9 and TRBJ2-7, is DSGVTQTPKHLITATGQRVTLRCSPRSGDLSVYWYQQSLDQGLQFLIQYYNGEERAKGNILERFSAQQFPDLHSELNLSSLELGDSALYFCASSVKTSLTGLLDEQYFGPGTRLTVT.

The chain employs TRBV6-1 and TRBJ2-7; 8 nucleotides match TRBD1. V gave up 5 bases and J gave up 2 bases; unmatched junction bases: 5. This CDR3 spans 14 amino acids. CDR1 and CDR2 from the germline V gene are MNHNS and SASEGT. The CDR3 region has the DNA TGTGCCAGCAGTTTCCGGGACAGGCCCTACGAGCAGTACTTC. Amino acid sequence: CASSFRDRPYEQYF.

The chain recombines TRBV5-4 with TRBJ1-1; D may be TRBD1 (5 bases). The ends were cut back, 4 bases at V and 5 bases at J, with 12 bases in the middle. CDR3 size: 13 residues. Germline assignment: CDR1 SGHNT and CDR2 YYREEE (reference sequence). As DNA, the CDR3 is TGTGCCAGCAGCGCAGACAGTTTAACTGAAGCTTTCTTT. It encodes CASSADSLTEAFF.

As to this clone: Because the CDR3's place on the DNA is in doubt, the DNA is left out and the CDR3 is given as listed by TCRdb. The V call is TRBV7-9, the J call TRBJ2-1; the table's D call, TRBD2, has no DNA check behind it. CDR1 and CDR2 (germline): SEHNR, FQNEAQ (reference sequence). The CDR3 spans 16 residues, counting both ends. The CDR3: CASSTSGLAGVNEQFF.

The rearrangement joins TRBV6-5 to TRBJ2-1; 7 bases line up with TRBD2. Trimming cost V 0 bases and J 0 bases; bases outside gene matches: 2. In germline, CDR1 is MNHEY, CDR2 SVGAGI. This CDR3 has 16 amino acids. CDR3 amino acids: CASSYSAGDSYNEQFF. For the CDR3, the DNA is TGTGCCAGCAGTTACTCCGCGGGAGACTCCTACAATGAGCAGTTCTTC.

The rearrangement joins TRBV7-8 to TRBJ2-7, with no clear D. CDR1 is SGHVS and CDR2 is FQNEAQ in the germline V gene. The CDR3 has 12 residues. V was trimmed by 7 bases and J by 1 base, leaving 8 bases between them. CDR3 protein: CASKHRSYEQYF. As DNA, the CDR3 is TGTGCCAGCAAGCACAGATCCTACGAGCAGTACTTC.

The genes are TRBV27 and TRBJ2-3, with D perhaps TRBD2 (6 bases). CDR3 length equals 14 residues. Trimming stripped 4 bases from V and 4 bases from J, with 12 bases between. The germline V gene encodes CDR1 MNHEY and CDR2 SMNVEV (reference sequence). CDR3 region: CASSSAREADTQYF. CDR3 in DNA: TGTGCCAGCAGTTCCGCCAGGGAGGCAGATACGCAGTATTTT.

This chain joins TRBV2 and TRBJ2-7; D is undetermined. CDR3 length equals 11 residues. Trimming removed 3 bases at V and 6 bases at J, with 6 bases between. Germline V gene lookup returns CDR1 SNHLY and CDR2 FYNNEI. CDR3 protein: CASSDYTEQYF. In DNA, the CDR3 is TGTGCCAGCAGTGACTATACCGAGCAGTACTTC.

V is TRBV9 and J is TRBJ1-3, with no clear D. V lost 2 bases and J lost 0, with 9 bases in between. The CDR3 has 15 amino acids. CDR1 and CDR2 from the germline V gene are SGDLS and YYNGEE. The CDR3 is CASSVSLTSGNTIYF. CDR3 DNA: TGTGCCAGCAGCGTTAGTCTTACCTCTGGAAACACCATATATTTT.

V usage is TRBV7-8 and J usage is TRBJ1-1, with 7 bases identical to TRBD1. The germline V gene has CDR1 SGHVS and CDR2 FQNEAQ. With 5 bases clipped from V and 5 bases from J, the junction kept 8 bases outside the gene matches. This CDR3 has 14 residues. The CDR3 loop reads CASSPQGERTEAFF. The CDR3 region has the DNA TGTGCCAGCAGCCCGCAGGGGGAGCGAACTGAAGCTTTCTTT.

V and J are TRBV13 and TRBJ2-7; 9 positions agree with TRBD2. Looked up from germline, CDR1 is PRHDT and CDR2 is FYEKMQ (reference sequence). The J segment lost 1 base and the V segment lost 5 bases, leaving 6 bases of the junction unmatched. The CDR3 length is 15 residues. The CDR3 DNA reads TGTGCCAGCAGCCTGTTGCGGGAGGGTTCCTACGAGCAGTACTTC. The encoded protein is CASSLLREGSYEQYF.